A selection of T cell receptor beta chains follows, all from one sample in a study of shared clonotypes between healthy human individuals. Measured with immunoSEQ multiplex PCR; TCRdb has only the in-frame clones, and not every one. The data hold under 600,000 clones, with roughly 85% observed a single time. The specimen was PBMCs. These receptors all stem from a woman in her forties in good health. Some clones in this sample may be carry-over from other donors' samples. The CDR3 runs from the conserved cysteine through the conserved F or W. The D gene is left open where the match is weak. Clone size is shown for a subset of rows, as once, few, many or a class of expanded clone.

j_call clone_size d_call v_call cdr3_nt cdr3_aa
TRBJ2-5 . . TRBV7-2 TGTGCCAGCAGCCCAGAAGGGGGAACGGAGACCCAGTACTTC CASSPEGGTETQYF
TRBJ2-7 . TRBD2 TRBV7-8 TGTGCCAGCAGCGCGCAAACTGGACGACGGACTAGCGATGATCGGAACTCCTACGAGCAGTACTTC CASSAQTGRRTSDDRNSYEQYF
TRBJ2-5 . . TRBV5-8 TGTGCCAGCAGCTTGAGGCTAGAGACCCAGTACTTC CASSLRLETQYF
TRBJ1-1 many TRBD1 TRBV10-3 TGTGCCATCAACCCCTACGGACAGGGATCGAACACTGAAGCTTTCTTT CAINPYGQGSNTEAFF
TRBJ2-7 . TRBD1 TRBV25-1 TGTGCCAGCACAAGAGGGACAGGGGGTACATACGAGCAGTACTTC CASTRGTGGTYEQYF
TRBJ2-7 . . TRBV9 TGTGCCAGCAGCGTGACAGCGAGCTCCTACGAGCAGTACTTC CASSVTASSYEQYF
TRBJ2-4 . TRBD2 TRBV13 TGTGCCAGCAGCTTAGGCTTGGCGGGAGGGATTGGAAACATTCAGTACTTC CASSLGLAGGIGNIQYF
TRBJ1-5 . . TRBV11-2 TGTGCCAGCAGCTTGAACAGGGCGGGTCAGCCCCAGCATTTT CASSLNRAGQPQHF
TRBJ2-5 . . TRBV7-2 TGTGCCAGCAGCCAGGTCGAGGAGACCCAGTACTTC CASSQVEETQYF
TRBJ2-5 few TRBD2 TRBV23-1 TGCGCCGGGGTTTGCCCGCGGGAGGGCCTTTTTGGGCGGGCAGAGACCCAGTACTTC CAGVCPREGLFGRAETQYF
TRBJ1-5 . TRBD1 TRBV6-8 TGTGCCAGCAGTGCGGACAGGGGCGGCAATGGCAATCAGCCCCAGCATTTT CASSADRGGNGNQPQHF
TRBJ1-2 . TRBD1 TRBV4-2 TGTGCCAGCAGCCCCCGACAGGGAGGAGCTGGTTACACCTTC CASSPRQGGAGYTF
TRBJ2-1 few TRBD2 TRBV11-3 TGTGCCAGCAGCTCGTCGCGGGGGAATGAGCAGTTCTTC CASSSSRGNEQFF
TRBJ2-7 . TRBD1 TRBV28 TGTGCCAGCAGTTCCTCGGACAGGGCGGTCGAGCAGTACTTC CASSSSDRAVEQYF
TRBJ2-3 . TRBD2 TRBV5-4 TGTGCCAGCAGCGGTAGCGGGGCTACCCGGGATACGCAGTATTTT CASSGSGATRDTQYF
TRBJ2-7 . . TRBV14 TGTGCCAGCAGCCAAGACCCCTCGGGACTCAACTCCTACGAGCAGTACTTC CASSQDPSGLNSYEQYF
TRBJ2-7 once . TRBV4-1 TGCGCCAGCAGCCAAGAGGCCTTTTCCTACGAGCAGTACTTC CASSQEAFSYEQYF
TRBJ1-1 few . TRBV19 TGTGCCAGTAGATTAGGGCTGAACACTGAAGCTTTCTTT CASRLGLNTEAFF
TRBJ1-1 . . TRBV7-8 TGTGCCAGCAGCTTAGGTCCGGGAAGGGAAGCTTTCTTT CASSLGPGREAFF
TRBJ2-7 . . TRBV28 TGTGCCAGCAGCCGCTTTTACGAGCAGTACTTC CASSRFYEQYF
TRBJ1-2 . . TRBV25-1 TGTGCCAGCAGCAGACAGAGACTAAATCCCTTGGACCTCTACACCTTC CASSRQRLNPLDLYTF
TRBJ2-7 . TRBD1 TRBV7-2 TGTGCCAGCAGCTCCAACAGGGGGCTTGAGCAGTACTTC CASSSNRGLEQYF
TRBJ2-2 . TRBD2 TRBV6-6 TGTGCCAGCAGCCTTTGGGGGGGTAACACCGGGGAGCTGTTTTTT CASSLWGGNTGELFF
TRBJ1-5 few . TRBV28 TGTGCCAGCAGTTTCTTCAAAAGCCAGCCCCAGCATTTT CASSFFKSQPQHF
TRBJ2-6 . . TRBV27 TGTGCCAGCAGTCTCATCTCTGGGGCCAACGTCCTGACTTTC CASSLISGANVLTF
TRBJ2-1 . . TRBV7-8 TGTGCCAGCAGCTTAGCGGACGGGAGCACTGAGCAGTTCTTC CASSLADGSTEQFF
TRBJ2-2 . . TRBV2 TGTGCCAGCAGTGCGGCGGGCTCACAGACCGGGGAGCTGTTTTTT CASSAAGSQTGELFF
TRBJ1-2 . TRBD1 TRBV20-1 TGCAGTGCTCAGGGGGGGCACGGCTACACCTTC CSAQGGHGYTF
TRBJ2-2 . TRBD1 TRBV11-3 TGTGCCAGCAGCGTGAGAACAGGGGACACCGGGGAGCTGTTTTTT CASSVRTGDTGELFF
TRBJ2-3 . . TRBV5-4 TGTGCCAGCAGTCCCCGGACCGGCGGGATGGATACGCAGTATTTT CASSPRTGGMDTQYF
TRBJ1-1 . . TRBV11-3 TGTGCCAGCAGCGTGGACGGGGGATTGAACACTGAAGCTTTCTTT CASSVDGGLNTEAFF
TRBJ2-5 . . TRBV10-3 TGTGCCATCAGTGGATCGACAGGGAGGGAGACCCAGTACTTC CAISGSTGRETQYF
TRBJ1-1 . . TRBV30 TGTGCCTGGAGTAGCCCAGGGTTTGTGACTGAAGCTTTCTTT CAWSSPGFVTEAFF
TRBJ2-3 . TRBD2 TRBV9 TGTGCCAGCAGCGTAGATGCGGGAGGGCCAGATACGCAGTATTTT CASSVDAGGPDTQYF
TRBJ2-1 . TRBD2 TRBV2 TGTGCCAGCAGTGAGGGGACTAGCGGGAGCAATGAGCAGTTCTTC CASSEGTSGSNEQFF
TRBJ1-1 . . TRBV7-9 TGTGCCAGCAGCACCCTGTCGAGGAACACTGAAGCTTTCTTT CASSTLSRNTEAFF
TRBJ1-2 . TRBD1 TRBV15 TGTGCCACCAGCATTGGGACAGGGAGACACTATGGCTACACCTTC CATSIGTGRHYGYTF
TRBJ2-1 . TRBD1 TRBV28 TGTGCCAGCAAGGTGGACAGGGCAGCATATGAGCAGTTCTTC CASKVDRAAYEQFF
TRBJ2-2 . TRBD1 TRBV29-1 TGCAGCGTTATTGACAGGGCGTACACCGGGGAGCTGTTTTTT CSVIDRAYTGELFF
TRBJ2-1 . TRBD2 TRBV29-1 TGCAGCGTTGAAGGGGCGGGAGACTACAATGAGCAGTTCTTC CSVEGAGDYNEQFF
TRBJ2-2 once TRBD2 TRBV7-3 TGTGCCAGCAGCGCGAAACTAGCGGGAGGGTCCGGGGAGCTGTTTTTT CASSAKLAGGSGELFF
TRBJ2-7 . . TRBV18 TGTGCCAGCTCACCACCCGGACACTACGAGCAGTACTTC CASSPPGHYEQYF
TRBJ2-1 . TRBD2 TRBV7-3 TGTGCCAGCAGCTTAAGTAGCGGGAACTACAATGAGCAGTTCTTC CASSLSSGNYNEQFF
TRBJ2-1 many TRBD2 TRBV2 TGTGCCAGCAGTGGGACTAGAGTCAATGAGCAGTTCTTC CASSGTRVNEQFF
TRBJ2-3 . TRBD2 TRBV7-3 TGTGCCAGCAGTTCCCGGGGCGGACTAGCGGGAACAGATACGCAGTATTTT CASSSRGGLAGTDTQYF
TRBJ2-6 . TRBD1 TRBV5-1 TGCGCCAGCAGCCTGGACAGGGTTATTCCTGGGGCCAACGTCCTGACTTTC CASSLDRVIPGANVLTF